One and the same sample provided the 18 T cell receptor beta chains below, sequenced in a study of control samples from healthy donors and cancer patients (dated by TCRdb to about 2020). Library preparation employed the immunoSEQ multiplex PCR assay. Drawn from immuneACCESS, this table holds only the in-frame rearrangements with V and J called that TCRdb kept. Clones are partly lost; checked studies trace under half to an unresolved V gene and leave the rest unexplained. The sample profile shows about 61,000 clones; nearly 90% of them were found once. In total, the top ten clones hold 6% of the sample. The source material was PBMCs. Receptors originate from a man aged 55 to 70 with colorectal cancer.

This rearrangement joins TRBV5-5 to TRBJ2-6, with a tentative D call TRBD2 (6 bases). Germline values: CDR1 SGHKS, CDR2 YYEKEE (reference sequence). V dropped 0 bases and J dropped 2 bases, with 6 bases sitting between them. CDR3 length: 15 amino acids. The CDR3 DNA reads as TGTGCCAGCAGCTTGGCGGGGGCTGGGGCCAACGTCCTGACTTTC. Encoded protein: CASSLAGAGANVLTF.

The J gene is TRBJ2-2, the V gene TRBV18; the D gene is possibly TRBD2 (6 bases). This CDR3 region has 16 residues. Deletions cut 3 bases from V and 1 base from J, with 12 bases between. CDR1 and CDR2 (germline): KGHSH, LQKENI. As DNA, the CDR3 is TGTGCCAGCTCACCCCAGCCAGCGGGGAACACCGGGGAGCTGTTTTTT. This codes for CASSPQPAGNTGELFF.

The chain is built from TRBV29-1 and TRBJ1-2, with 7 bases fitting TRBD1. This CDR3 comprises 13 residues. Looked up from germline, CDR1 is SQVTM and CDR2 is ANQGSEA. Unmatched junction bases numbered 4, after V lost 4 bases and J lost 2 bases. The CDR3, as DNA: TGCAGCGTTGCCGGGACAGTCAACTATGGCTACACCTTC. Amino acids: CSVAGTVNYGYTF.

This clone came up once. The chain uses TRBV30 and TRBJ1-1; D is possibly TRBD1 (6 bases). The V end lost 4 bases, the J end lost 6 bases, and 12 bases lay between the germline ends. Germline CDR1 reads GTSNPN; CDR2 reads SVGIG (reference sequence). The CDR3 contains 12 residues. Here the CDR3 reads CAWTGTRPEAFF. For the CDR3, the DNA is TGTGCCTGGACCGGGACACGACCTGAAGCTTTCTTT.

The rearrangement links TRBV5-1 to TRBJ2-2; D not resolved. CDR1 and CDR2 from the germline V gene are SGHRS and YFSETQ. The CDR3 contains 14 residues. V lost 1 base to trimming and J lost 2 bases, with 6 bases between them. The CDR3: CASSLFLNTGELFF. The CDR3, as DNA: TGCGCCAGCAGCTTGTTTTTAAACACCGGGGAGCTGTTTTTT. The full variable domain, rest sourced from reference TRBV5-1 and TRBJ2-2, is KAGVTQTPRYLIKTRGQQVTLSCSPISGHRSVSWYQQTPGQGLQFLFEYFSETQRNKGNFPGRFSGRQFSNSRSEMNVSTLELGDSALYLCASSLFLNTGELFFGEGSRLTVL.

As for this clone: Relative to the germline gene, one junction end is altered; a read error may explain this. The chain is built from TRBV6-5 and TRBJ2-7, with D uncertain. This CDR3 has 14 amino acids. Per the germline V gene, CDR1 is MNHEY and CDR2 is SVGAGI. CDR3 DNA: TGTGCCAGCAGTGACTCGCGCCACTCCTACGAGCAGTACTTC. Its translation: CASSDSRHSYEQYF.

The chain couples TRBV27 to TRBJ2-7; tentative D call: TRBD2 (6 bases). The CDR3 has 13 residues. V was cut by 4 bases and J by 5 bases, with 12 bases left in between. CDR1 MNHEY and CDR2 SMNVEV come from the germline V gene (reference sequence). CDR3 sequence (DNA): TGTGCCAGCAGTTCACTAGGGGAGGACGAGCAGTACTTC. This sequence encodes CASSSLGEDEQYF.

The gene calls are TRBV10-1 and TRBJ1-6; tentative D call: TRBD1 (5 bases). The CDR3 is 18 residues long. V lost 5 bases, J lost 10 bases, and 27 bases lay in between. CDR1 is WNHNN and CDR2 is SYGVQD in the germline V gene (reference sequence). CDR3 region: CASSRGQTPFVERSPLHF. As DNA, the CDR3 is TGCGCCAGCAGTCGTGGACAAACCCCCTTTGTCGAACGGTCACCCCTCCACTTT.

The chain has TRBV3-1 (or the pseudogene TRBV3-2) and TRBJ2-7; perhaps TRBD2 as D (6 bases). The V gene lost 4 bases and the J gene lost 3 bases, with 10 bases spanning the gap. The V gene's germline CDR1 is LGHDT and CDR2 YNNKEL (reference sequence). This CDR3 spans 13 amino acids. The CDR3 DNA reads as TGTGCCAGCAGCCCGGGACTGGTCTACGAGCAGTACTTC. This translates into CASSPGLVYEQYF.

The chain combines TRBV5-6 with TRBJ1-4, with D tentatively TRBD1 (6 bases). Germline assignment: CDR1 SGHDT and CDR2 YYEEEE. This CDR3 has 14 amino acids. V lost 3 bases to trimming and J lost 7 bases, with 13 bases between them. The CDR3 region is CASSSGGAGEKLFF. CDR3 nucleotide sequence: TGTGCCAGCAGCTCCGGGGGGGCAGGTGAAAAACTGTTTTTT.

This sequence joins TRBV5-1 and TRBJ2-1; no clear D gene. Trimming took 5 bases from V and 0 from J, leaving 12 bases between them. Germline CDR1 reads SGHRS; CDR2 reads YFSETQ. There are 15 residues in the CDR3. CDR3 nucleotides: TGCGCCAGCAGATTTGACCAAAGCTCCTACAATGAGCAGTTCTTC. Its translation is CASRFDQSSYNEQFF.

The J gene is TRBJ1-2, the V gene TRBV30; D is ambiguous. V gave up 0 bases and J gave up 1 base, with 3 bases separating them. The CDR3 length is 12 residues. Germline V gene lookup returns CDR1 GTSNPN and CDR2 SVGIG (reference sequence). The CDR3 is CAWSVLNYGYTF. The CDR3 nucleotides read TGTGCCTGGAGTGTACTTAACTATGGCTACACCTTC.

CDR3 loop: CASSLSYNEQFF. The CDR3 coding sequence is TGTGCCAGCAGTTTAAGTTACAATGAGCAGTTCTTC. The chain combines TRBV12-3 or TRBV12-4 with TRBJ2-1, with D hard to call. Between the trimmed V and J ends, which lost 2 bases and 4 bases, there was a span of 3 bases. This CDR3 is 12 amino acids long.

V gene TRBV23-1 combines with J gene TRBJ1-2; no firm D call. TRBV23-1 falls under the ORF class, with uncertain function. V was trimmed by 3 bases and J by 0 bases, leaving 23 bases between them. The CDR3 contains 19 residues. CDR3: CASSQFSNSPTWANYGYTF. The CDR3 nucleotides read TGCGCCAGCAGTCAGTTCAGTAATTCCCCCACTTGGGCTAACTATGGCTACACCTTC.

This chain connects TRBV19 to TRBJ2-3; D gene ambiguous. CDR1 and CDR2 from the germline V gene are LNHDA and SQIVND (reference sequence). V was clipped by 7 bases and J by 1 base, with 12 bases between them. The CDR3 covers 14 residues. CDR3 sequence: CASTRARGTDTQYF. The CDR3 DNA reads as TGTGCCAGTACCAGAGCCCGGGGCACAGATACGCAGTATTTT.

This chain links TRBV7-9 with TRBJ1-4; D uncertain. The CDR3 spans 18 residues. CDR1 is SEHNR and CDR2 is FQNEAQ in the germline V gene (reference sequence). Trimming took 0 bases from V and 3 from J, leaving 17 bases between them. CDR3 protein: CASSLARASLLANEKLFF. In DNA, the CDR3 is TGTGCCAGCAGCTTAGCCCGGGCCTCATTATTGGCTAATGAAAAACTGTTTTTT.

The V gene is TRBV7-2, the J gene TRBJ1-5; 8 bases match TRBD1. V lost 1 base and J lost 0; bases outside the gene matches: 5. This CDR3 is built from 17 residues. CDR1 and CDR2 from the germline V gene are SGHTA and FQGNSA. The CDR3 DNA reads as TGTGCCAGCAGCTTAGGGGGGGGACAGGCTAGCAATCAGCCCCAGCATTTT. Its translation is CASSLGGGQASNQPQHF. The variable domain in full, with the rest retrieved from reference TRBV7-2 and TRBJ1-5, is GAGVSQSPSNKVTEKGKDVELRCDPISGHTALYWYRQSLGQGLEFLIYFQGNSAPDKSGLPSDRFSAERTGGSVSTLTIQRTQQEDSAVYLCASSLGGGQASNQPQHFGDGTRLSIL.

The rearrangement uses TRBV27 and TRBJ2-7; D possibly corresponds to TRBD1 (6 bases). V was clipped by 3 bases and J by 5 bases, with 14 bases between them. The CDR3 consists of 14 residues. Germline loops: CDR1 MNHEY, CDR2 SMNVEV (reference sequence). CDR3 residues: CASSFLLGAHEQYF. In DNA form, the CDR3 reads TGTGCCAGCAGTTTCTTATTGGGGGCGCACGAGCAGTACTTC.